The source of this T cell receptor beta chain is a study of blood T cell repertoires in COVID-19. A note on this clone: No DNA is shown, since the ends of the CDR3 on it are uncertain; the CDR3 is the one TCRdb lists.

The assay was immunoSEQ multiplex PCR, and TCRdb's table has in-frame clones only and misses some. The repertoire holds about 500,000 clones, with roughly 89% as singletons. Patients of the Seattle cohort, enrolled during active infection, were followed longitudinally. The receptor's source is a man aged 18 to 29 with COVID-19, enrolled during active disease. Input material: peripheral blood.

CDR3 in amino acids: CASSSSHGSPTGELFF. The V gene is TRBV27, the J gene TRBJ2-2; the DNA was not compared with TRBD2, the D call given in the table. CDR1 and CDR2 from the germline V gene are MNHEY and SMNVEV (reference sequence). The CDR3 totals 16 residues, both ends included.